This entry describes one TCR beta chain. The data were obtained in a study of control samples from healthy donors and cancer patients. This table comes from immunoSEQ multiplex PCR, and its TCRdb copy is limited to in-frame clones, with some not included. The repertoire holds 100,000 to 150,000 clones, with around nine tenths as singletons. This TCR was sampled from a middle-aged man in good health. The sequenced sample was blood.

The CDR3 DNA is TGTGCCAGCAGCTTACAGGACCAAGAGACCCAGTACTTC. Its protein product is CASSLQDQETQYF. V usage is TRBV6-5 and J usage is TRBJ2-5, with TRBD1 as a possible D gene (5 bases). Trimming removed 6 bases from V and 0 bases from J, with 8 bases in between. Germline-derived CDR1 and CDR2 are MNHEY and SVGAGI. CDR3 size: 13 residues.